Sequencing of this T cell receptor (beta chain) was carried out in a study of beta chain features in type 1 diabetes. Germline assignment: CDR1 SGDLS and CDR2 YYNGEE. CDR3 length: 17 residues. The ends lost 3 bases at V and 0 bases at J; junction bases unmatched: 8. Study results and limitations: The study found that naive, central memory and Treg TCRB repertoires appeared more similar in patients than in healthy donors.

Of the isolated RNA, all was reverse transcribed, and so the sequenced material was expressed TCRB transcripts. TCRdb's table, derived via immunoSEQ multiplex PCR, lists solely in-frame clones and lacks some. Seen here are about 140,000 clones, roughly 9.7% observed once, and the top ten hold 0.65%. On this clone: The antigen remains unidentified.

Input material: central memory CD4+ T cells from blood. The chain recombines TRBV9 with TRBJ2-3, with TRBD2 identical over 9 bases. The receptor's source is a woman aged 40 to 50 in good health. This CDR3 is CASSGSGGPISTDTQYF. The DNA of the CDR3 is TGTGCCAGCAGCGGCAGCGGGGGGCCGATTAGCACAGATACGCAGTATTTT.